This note documents a single T cell receptor beta chain sequence. Per the study methods: Researchers report that nucleated cell counts were estimated from reference gene primer amplification. Data came from immunoSEQ multiplex PCR; TCRdb stores just in-frame clones and leaves some out. The V and J calls and clone size are taken from that table; D and trimming were inferred from the DNA. The sample lists about 190,000 clones; approximately 79% were seen once. This specimen comes from a study of blood T cell repertoires in COVID-19. On the study more broadly: Donors in the United States, Italy and Spain gave samples during acute or convalescent COVID-19. In each case, the material was cDNA or gDNA derived from T cells, B-cell-depleted T cells, or PBMCs.

Sequencing input: peripheral blood. The receptor's source is a woman aged 45 to 65 with acute or convalescent COVID-19.

DNA of the CDR3: TGTGCCAGAGGGGGCGGAAGATACGAGCAGTACTTC. Translated: CARGGGRYEQYF. V and J are TRBV2 and TRBJ2-7; TRBD1 matches 7 bases. V shed 9 bases and J 4 bases; nucleotides not matched to a gene: 6. Germline values: CDR1 SNHLY, CDR2 FYNNEI. This CDR3 is built from 12 residues. Drawing the rest from reference TRBV2 and TRBJ2-7, the complete variable domain is EPEVTQTPSHQVTQMGQEVILRCVPISNHLYFYWYRQILGQKVEFLVSFYNNEISEKSEIFDDQFSVERPDGSNFTLKIRSTKLEDSAMYFCARGGGRYEQYFGPGTRLTVT.